This T cell receptor (beta chain) comes out of a study of T-cell reconstitution after alpha-beta-depleted transplantation in children. The CDR3 is made up of 13 amino acids. The germline CDR1 and CDR2 sequences are SGHNT and YYREEE (reference sequence). Trimming cost V 5 bases and J 9 bases, with 15 bases left between them. This clonotype was picked up a small number of times. Preparation of the TCRbeta library used unique molecular identifiers. TCRdb re-called the PCR reads through MiXCR, storing one row per CDR3 protein. The sample includes about 540,000 distinct CDR3 sequences, about a sixth of them seen just once.

J is TRBJ2-1 and V is TRBV5-4; TRBD2 is a possible D gene (5 bases). This sequence was found in a human donor who donated a stem cell graft to a child with acute lymphoblastic leukemia. This material consisted of PBMCs from the stem cell graft donor, taken from the stem cell graft. The chain's CDR3 is CASSSRGIAEQFF. The CDR3 bases are TGTGCCAGCAGTTCGCGAGGGATTGCTGAGCAGTTCTTC.